This record covers a single T cell receptor (beta chain). Antigen: not known. These data belong to a study of Ad26.COV2.S vaccination and SARS-CoV-2 variants. Study in general: Dosing was one shot or two shots 56 days apart. Study-level results: After vaccination, reports described spike-specific CD8+ and CD4+ T cell responses as showing substantial breadth.

As for treatment: 15 to 20 received Ad26.COV2.S at low or high dose, single or two shots; about 5 received placebo; per-sample allocation not given. All samples were drawn on day 63, counting from the first vaccine or placebo injection. Donation was by an adult aged 18-55 years who was in Boston. Profiling relied on immunoSEQ multiplex PCR, and the TCRdb table lists in-frame clones only, not all of them. The table lists some 350,000 clones, around 83% of them singletons. This material consisted of peripheral blood, taken in a trial of Ad26.COV2.S vaccine versus placebo. This clonotype originated in a person aged 18 to 59 who received the Ad26.COV2.S COVID-19 vaccine or a placebo.

The CDR3 sequence is CASSQEDRSRSLSGANVLTF. The CDR3 DNA follows: TGTGCCAGCAGCCAAGAGGACAGGAGTCGATCTCTCTCTGGGGCCAACGTCCTGACTTTC. The chain joins TRBV3-1 (or the pseudogene TRBV3-2) to TRBJ2-6, with 7 bases matching TRBD1. V lost 0 bases and J lost 0; bases outside the gene matches: 11. Germline V gene data show CDR1 as LGHDT and CDR2 as YNNKEL (reference sequence). The CDR3 runs 20 residues.